The 25 T cell receptor beta chains listed next were all sequenced from one sample in a study of T cells in Graves' hyperthyroidism and ophthalmopathy. Authors of the study amplified TCR beta CDR3 regions from RNA transcripts. Researchers ran a first-round RT-PCR on the TCR CDR3 using the HTBI primer set. TCRdb re-derived calls from the multiplex PCR reads in MiXCR, one entry per CDR3 protein. The sample holds more than 450,000 distinct CDR3 sequences, 11% to 15% seen once. Sequenced input: blood. The origin of the receptors is a woman in her 40s with Graves' hyperthyroidism.

This clonotype was detected only a few times. The junction and the germline gene differ at one end; a read error may be behind it. The chain is built from TRBV2 and TRBJ2-7; the D is unclear. The CDR3 totals 11 residues. Germline-derived CDR1 and CDR2 are SNHLY and FYNNEI. This CDR3 reads CASSDVYEQCF. In DNA, the CDR3 is TGTGCCAGCAGTGACGTCTACGAGCAGTGCTTC.

The sample holds many counts of this clonotype. The chain combines TRBV6-1 with TRBJ2-1, with D perhaps matching TRBD2 (6 bases). The CDR3 runs to 13 residues. Trimming removed 5 bases from V and 5 bases from J, with 10 bases in between. In germline, CDR1 is MNHNS, CDR2 SASEGT. The CDR3 DNA follows: TGTGCCAGCAGTATTAGCGGAAACAATGAGCAGTTCTTC. It is translated as CASSISGNNEQFF.

This clonotype has a count of ten or more. This sequence joins TRBV18 and TRBJ1-6; D may be TRBD1 (5 bases). The CDR3 length is 15 residues. Germline V gene sequence: CDR1 KGHSH, CDR2 LQKENI. Deletions cut 3 bases from V and 6 bases from J, with 12 bases between. The CDR3: CASSPQGYGNSPLHF. CDR3 nucleotides: TGTGCCAGCTCACCGCAGGGTTATGGTAATTCACCCCTCCACTTT.

This clonotype was observed many times. This chain uses TRBV18 with TRBJ1-2; 8 nucleotides agree with TRBD1. The CDR3 is made up of 14 amino acids. CDR1 and CDR2 (germline): KGHSH, LQKENI. V shed 5 bases and J 7 bases; nucleotides not matched to a gene: 9. This chain's CDR3 is CASSYSQGASGYTF. CDR3 coding DNA: TGTGCCAGCTCATACTCCCAGGGGGCCTCTGGCTACACCTTC.

This clonotype was picked up many times. The chain employs TRBV20-1 and TRBJ2-7, with D unclear. Germline CDR1 DFQATT, CDR2 SNEGSKA (reference sequence). V lost 3 bases, J lost 1 base, and 16 bases lay in between. There are 15 residues in the CDR3. The DNA of the CDR3 is TGCAGTGCTAGCAGCCCTGAAGAACCATCCTACGAGCAGTACTTC. It yields the protein CSASSPEEPSYEQYF.

This clonotype has more than one count but fewer than ten. The V gene is TRBV4-1, the J gene TRBJ2-7, with D uncertain. The germline V gene has CDR1 MGHRA and CDR2 YSYEKL. The ends were cut back, 0 bases at V and 1 base at J, with 13 bases in the middle. This CDR3 is built from 16 residues. CDR3 region: CASSQDLDGSSYEQYF. The CDR3 region has the DNA TGCGCCAGCAGCCAAGATCTCGACGGAAGTTCCTACGAGCAGTACTTC.

CDR3 nucleotides: TGTGCCAGCAGCTCTAGGGGAGACACGGATGGCTACACCTTC. Amino acids: CASSSRGDTDGYTF. The chain joins TRBV7-8 to TRBJ1-2; D might be TRBD1 (5 bases). V shed 4 bases and J shed 6 bases, with 15 bases lying between them. This CDR3 is built from 14 residues. Germline V CDR1 and CDR2: SGHVS, FQNEAQ.

This clonotype was counted ten times or more. The rearrangement joins TRBV3-1 to TRBJ2-3; 10 bases align to TRBD2. CDR1 LGHDT and CDR2 YNNKEL come from the germline V gene (reference sequence). The CDR3 covers 16 residues. V was clipped by 4 bases and J by 3 bases; unmatched bases: 7. CDR3 nucleotide sequence: TGTGCCAGCAGCCCCTCTAGCGGGAGAGGGACAGATACGCAGTATTTT. Translated, it gives CASSPSSGRGTDTQYF.

This clonotype was observed at least ten times. V is TRBV2 and J is TRBJ1-4; 7 bases match TRBD1. V trimming: 7 bases; J trimming: 5 bases; junction bases outside the gene matches: 7. Germline V gene sequence: CDR1 SNHLY, CDR2 FYNNEI. The CDR3 is 14 residues long. CDR3 residues: CASNRDRANEKLFF. The CDR3 DNA is TGTGCCAGCAACCGGGACAGAGCAAATGAAAAACTGTTTTTT. Together with reference TRBV2 and TRBJ1-4, the CDR3 gives the full variable domain: EPEVTQTPSHQVTQMGQEVILRCVPISNHLYFYWYRQILGQKVEFLVSFYNNEISEKSEIFDDQFSVERPDGSNFTLKIRSTKLEDSAMYFCASNRDRANEKLFFGSGTQLSVL.

This clonotype appeared many times. The rearrangement joins TRBV2 to TRBJ2-1; the D gene is possibly TRBD2 (6 bases). Germline V gene lookup returns CDR1 SNHLY and CDR2 FYNNEI. The ends were cut back, 1 base at V and 10 bases at J, with 11 bases in the middle. This CDR3 contains 13 residues. This CDR3 reads CASSEGRANEQFF. CDR3 nucleotide sequence: TGTGCCAGCAGTGAAGGGAGGGCCAACGAGCAGTTCTTC.

The rearrangement uses TRBV27 and TRBJ2-3; 10 bases are a match to TRBD2. Germline values: CDR1 MNHEY, CDR2 SMNVEV (reference sequence). The CDR3 consists of 17 residues. Trimming removed 6 bases from V and 5 bases from J; junction bases left unmatched: 14. The CDR3 spells CASSPPGLAGAGDTQYF. CDR3 nucleotide sequence: TGTGCCAGCAGCCCCCCGGGGCTAGCGGGAGCTGGAGATACGCAGTATTTT.

This clonotype was counted many times. This rearrangement joins TRBV20-1 to TRBJ2-1, with TRBD2 identical over 7 bases. After removal of 6 bases from V and 7 bases from J, the junction contained 9 bases not matched to a gene. The CDR3 sequence is 13 residues long. The germline V gene has CDR1 DFQATT and CDR2 SNEGSKA (reference sequence). The CDR3 DNA reads TGCAGTGCCGCGGCGGGGGTTCGGAATGAGCAGTTCTTC. It codes for CSAAAGVRNEQFF.

This clonotype was recorded many times. The CDR3, as DNA: TGTGCCAGCAGGAAACTAGACACAGATACGCAGTATTTT. As protein: CASRKLDTDTQYF. The chain has TRBV6-1 and TRBJ2-3, with D perhaps TRBD2 (5 bases). The CDR3 sequence is 13 residues long. Trimming pared 6 bases from V and 2 bases from J, leaving 9 bases between. The germline V gene encodes CDR1 MNHNS and CDR2 SASEGT.

This clonotype was recorded at least ten times. The gene calls are TRBV20-1 and TRBJ1-1; D gene unclear. Trimming stripped 2 bases from V and 4 bases from J, with 11 bases between. The germline V gene encodes CDR1 DFQATT and CDR2 SNEGSKA (reference sequence). The CDR3 spans 13 residues. The CDR3 nucleotides are TGCAGTGCTAGAAGGGCCTCTAGCACTGAAGCTTTCTTT. Protein: CSARRASSTEAFF.

There are many counts of this clonotype. In nucleotides, the CDR3 is TGCAGCGTATCCGGGGGTGCCACAGATACGCAGTATTTT. Residues: CSVSGGATDTQYF. This chain uses TRBV29-1 with TRBJ2-3, with D possibly TRBD2 on 6 matching bases. The CDR3 sequence is 13 residues long. CDR1 and CDR2 from the germline V gene are SQVTM and ANQGSEA. V shed 6 bases and J shed 2 bases, with 12 bases lying between them.

The rearrangement links TRBV6-1 to TRBJ2-7, with a possible D match to TRBD1 (5 bases). This CDR3 is built from 14 residues. The V end was cut by 6 bases, the J end by 3 bases, with 15 bases between. Germline V gives CDR1 MNHNS, CDR2 SASEGT. CDR3 DNA sequence: TGTGCCAGCAGAACGACAGCCCTAAGCTACGAGCAGTACTTC. Translated, it gives CASRTTALSYEQYF.

This clonotype was detected many times. The rearrangement links TRBV6-1 to TRBJ1-5, with 7 nucleotides matching TRBD1. This CDR3 is 15 amino acids long. V lost 3 bases to trimming and J lost 2 bases; unmatched junction nucleotides: 4. Germline V gives CDR1 MNHNS, CDR2 SASEGT. The CDR3 loop is CASSDRQGRNQPQHF. The CDR3 bases are TGTGCCAGCAGTGATCGACAGGGACGCAATCAGCCCCAGCATTTT.

This clonotype came up a few times. The V gene is TRBV6-1, the J gene TRBJ2-7; D unclear. Germline V lookup: CDR1 MNHNS, CDR2 SASEGT. V was shortened by 6 bases and J by 3 bases, with 15 bases between the two germline ends. The CDR3 runs 14 residues. The CDR3 nucleotides read TGTGCCAGCAGGCCACTCGAGTCAGGCTACGAGCAGTACTTC. It is translated as CASRPLESGYEQYF.

In this sample, this clonotype turned up many times. This sequence joins TRBV11-2 and TRBJ1-1, with D uncertain. Germline CDR1 SGHAT, CDR2 FQNNGV. Trimming pared 3 bases from V and 5 bases from J, leaving 10 bases between. This CDR3 has 13 amino acids. The CDR3 coding sequence is TGTGCCAGCAGCTTCCAGGAGATGACTGAAGCTTTCTTT. This encodes CASSFQEMTEAFF.

This clonotype was seen many times. This rearrangement joins TRBV6-1 to TRBJ2-1, with 12 bases identical to TRBD2. Germline assignment: CDR1 MNHNS and CDR2 SASEGT. The length of the CDR3 is 18 residues. Trimming cost V 5 bases and J 4 bases; bases outside gene matches: 12. DNA of the CDR3: TGTGCCAGCAGTCCTCGGACTAGCGGGAACTATCCTTACAATGAGCAGTTCTTC. Protein: CASSPRTSGNYPYNEQFF.

The chain carries TRBV20-1 and TRBJ2-5; weak D call: TRBD1 (6 bases). Per germline, CDR1 DFQATT and CDR2 SNEGSKA (reference sequence). V was clipped by 1 base and J by 3 bases, with 9 bases between them. The CDR3 extends over 13 amino acids. The CDR3 is CSARGWTEETQYF. CDR3 nucleotide sequence: TGCAGTGCTAGAGGCTGGACAGAAGAGACCCAGTACTTC.

V gene TRBV18 combines with J gene TRBJ2-1; 11 bases agree with TRBD2. Germline CDR1 KGHSH, CDR2 LQKENI. CDR3 length equals 16 residues. V lost 5 bases, J lost 9 bases, and 12 bases stayed unmatched. The CDR3 region is CASSSPLAGGCGEQFF. CDR3 DNA: TGTGCCAGCTCATCTCCGCTAGCGGGAGGATGCGGTGAGCAGTTCTTC.

This clonotype appeared many times. V is TRBV2 and J is TRBJ1-2, with a tentative D call TRBD1 (5 bases). The germline V gene has CDR1 SNHLY and CDR2 FYNNEI. With 5 bases removed from V and 0 bases from J, the gap between germline ends came to 19 bases. This CDR3 spans 17 amino acids. The CDR3 loop is CASSLRDGTTANYGYTF. In nucleotides, the CDR3 is TGTGCCAGCAGTTTGAGGGACGGGACCACAGCTAACTATGGCTACACCTTC.

The V and J genes are TRBV20-1 and TRBJ2-1; D call uncertain. With 0 bases removed from V and 2 bases from J, the gap between germline ends came to 14 bases. Germline V lookup: CDR1 DFQATT, CDR2 SNEGSKA (reference sequence). The CDR3 runs 16 residues. The chain's CDR3 is CSARDTDGGAYNEQFF. The CDR3 DNA is TGCAGTGCTAGAGATACAGACGGCGGTGCCTACAATGAGCAGTTCTTC.

Regarding this clonotype: A clone one base away is much larger, so this may be a read error. J is TRBJ2-1 and V is TRBV12-3 or TRBV12-4; 14 nucleotides match TRBD2. CDR3 length equals 14 residues. The CDR3 loop reads CTSSWGTSGGEQFF. CDR3 coding DNA: TGTACCAGCAGTTGGGGGACTAGCGGGGGTGAGCAGTTCTTC.